This paragraph covers one TCR beta chain sequence. Its specificity is unknown. Because the CDR3's place on the DNA is in doubt, the DNA is left out and the CDR3 is given as listed by TCRdb. The CDR3 spans 14 residues, counting both ends. immunoSEQ v3.0 was run at survey level. TCRdb's copy holds only in-frame clones and misses some; the assay was immunoSEQ multiplex PCR. The sample records tens of thousands of clones, around 97% being singletons. The sample belongs to a study of long-term antiretroviral therapy in people with HIV. Study-wide results and caveats: Dominating the repertoire at all time points were the clones that expanded before ART.

The clonotype originates from a man aged 25 to 40 with HIV. The starting material was unsorted PBMCs, obtained 6.9 years after starting antiretroviral therapy. V is TRBV12-2 and J is TRBJ2-7; TRBD2 is the table's D call and was not checked against the DNA. TRBV12-2 counts as a pseudogene. This CDR3 is CASRFGDGNYEQYF.